A single sample is the source of the 6 T cell receptor beta chains below, sequenced in a study of neurological immune-mediated disorders. Each CDR3 protein is one row after TCRdb ran MiXCR on the 5' RACE reads. The profile shows about 80,000 distinct CDR3 sequences, 9.4% of them singletons. Sample: PBMCs. The receptors originated from a man in his fifties in good health.

The table lists this clonotype with many counts. The chain recombines TRBV20-1 with TRBJ2-2; 11 nucleotides align to TRBD2. Looked up from germline, CDR1 is DFQATT and CDR2 is SNEGSKA (reference sequence). The CDR3 contains 15 residues. V trimming: 7 bases; J trimming: 0 bases; junction bases outside the gene matches: 4. CDR3 in DNA: TGCAGTGTTATAGCGGGAGGGCCGAACACCGGGGAGCTGTTTTTT. This encodes CSVIAGGPNTGELFF.

The table lists this clonotype with many counts. The chain employs TRBV28 and TRBJ1-2; D unresolved. Between the trimmed V and J ends, which lost 5 bases and 6 bases, there was a span of 19 bases. Germline CDR1 reads MDHEN; CDR2 reads SYDVKM. There are 15 residues in the CDR3. The CDR3 region is CASSPNSWGVDGYTF. The CDR3 bases are TGTGCCAGCAGTCCAAACAGTTGGGGAGTGGATGGCTACACCTTC.

On this clonotype: This may stem from a read error, because a much larger clone lies one nucleotide away. This chain uses TRBV5-1 with TRBJ1-2; D possibly corresponds to TRBD1 (5 bases). Germline values: CDR1 SGHRS, CDR2 YFSETQ. The length of the CDR3 is 14 residues. DNA for the CDR3: TGCGCCAGCGGCTTGTTCAGGGAGGGAGATGGCTACACCTTC. This sequence encodes CASGLFREGDGYTF.

The sample holds many counts of this clonotype. V and J are TRBV5-1 and TRBJ2-1; 8 positions match TRBD2. Per the germline V gene, CDR1 is SGHRS and CDR2 is YFSETQ. J lost 6 bases, V lost 0 bases, and 5 bases had no gene match. CDR3 length: 15 amino acids. This CDR3 is CASSLESGRANEQFF. In nucleotides, the CDR3 is TGCGCCAGCAGCTTGGAAAGCGGGAGAGCCAATGAGCAGTTCTTC.

There are many counts of this clonotype. The DNA of the CDR3 is TGCGCCAGCAGCGTTGCCCGGGGGACTGAAGCTTTCTTT. This encodes CASSVARGTEAFF. V usage is TRBV5-1 and J usage is TRBJ1-1; tentatively, D is TRBD1 (5 bases). This CDR3 is 13 amino acids long. With 4 bases removed from V and 5 bases from J, the gap between germline ends came to 12 bases. Germline V lookup: CDR1 SGHRS, CDR2 YFSETQ. The entire variable domain, with the rest obtained from reference TRBV5-1 and TRBJ1-1, is as follows: KAGVTQTPRYLIKTRGQQVTLSCSPISGHRSVSWYQQTPGQGLQFLFEYFSETQRNKGNFPGRFSGRQFSNSRSEMNVSTLELGDSALYLCASSVARGTEAFFGQGTRLTVV.

This clonotype showed up just a few times. The chain recombines TRBV6-6 with TRBJ2-7; 10 bases align to TRBD1. Trimming at V came to 7 bases and at J to 1 base, leaving 10 bases not matched to a gene. This CDR3 has 16 residues. From germline, CDR1 is MNHNY and CDR2 SVGAGI (reference sequence). The CDR3 protein is CASNKRGGQGSYEQYF. The CDR3 DNA sequence: TGTGCCAGCAACAAACGGGGGGGACAGGGGTCCTACGAGCAGTACTTC.